A few counts support the clone carrying this T cell receptor (beta chain). Its antigen is unidentified. The record originates from a study of cytomegalovirus exposure and HLA in healthy donors. Germline V CDR1 and CDR2: PRHDT, FYEKMQ (reference sequence). The J segment lost 7 bases and the V segment lost 4 bases, leaving 6 bases of the junction unmatched. The CDR3 length is 16 residues. Both 60 Vbeta primers and 13 Jbeta primers went into the PCR. Per the original methods: Approximately 11 million of 65 million to 95 million unique TCR beta chains were shared, per a later count. Using immunoSEQ multiplex PCR, the repertoire was profiled, and TCRdb retains in-frame clones only, with some absent. V, J and clone size were drawn from that table, and D and trimming were deduced from the DNA. The sample lists tens of thousands of clones, just under 70% occurring once. Study-level findings and limits: Cytomegalovirus status was reportedly diagnosed by the classifier with high specificity and sensitivity. Later examination showed HLA-associated TCR beta chains had greater clonal expansion than equally common others.

What was sequenced was PBMCs. This clonotype was obtained from a woman between 50 and 59 years old in good health and CMV-seropositive. J is TRBJ2-2 and V is TRBV13, with 13 bases aligning to TRBD2. CDR3 in DNA: TGTGCCAGCAGCTCGCGGACTAGCGGGAGTATCGGGGAGCTGTTTTTT. This encodes CASSSRTSGSIGELFF.